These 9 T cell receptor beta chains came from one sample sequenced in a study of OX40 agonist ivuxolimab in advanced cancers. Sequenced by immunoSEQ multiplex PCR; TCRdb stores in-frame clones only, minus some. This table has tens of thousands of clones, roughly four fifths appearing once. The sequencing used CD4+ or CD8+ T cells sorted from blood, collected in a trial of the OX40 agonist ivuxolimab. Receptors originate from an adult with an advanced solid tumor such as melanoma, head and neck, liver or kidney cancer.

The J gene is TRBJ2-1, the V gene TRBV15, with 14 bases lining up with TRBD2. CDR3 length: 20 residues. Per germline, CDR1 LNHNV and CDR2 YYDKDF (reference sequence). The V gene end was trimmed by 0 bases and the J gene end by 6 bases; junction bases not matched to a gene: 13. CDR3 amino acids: CATSRDRLGLAGVFSNEQFF. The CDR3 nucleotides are TGTGCCACCAGCAGAGATCGTTTGGGACTAGCGGGAGTTTTTTCCAATGAGCAGTTCTTC.

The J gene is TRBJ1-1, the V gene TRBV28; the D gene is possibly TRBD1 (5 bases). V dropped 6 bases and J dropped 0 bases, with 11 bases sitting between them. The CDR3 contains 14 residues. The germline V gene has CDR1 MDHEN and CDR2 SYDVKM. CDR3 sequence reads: CASRPGTVNTEAFF. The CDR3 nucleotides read TGTGCCAGCAGGCCTGGGACGGTGAACACTGAAGCTTTCTTT.

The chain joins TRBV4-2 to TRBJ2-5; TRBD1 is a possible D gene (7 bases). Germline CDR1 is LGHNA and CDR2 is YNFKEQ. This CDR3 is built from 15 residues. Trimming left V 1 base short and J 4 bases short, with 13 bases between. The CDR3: CASSQGNRGGETQYF. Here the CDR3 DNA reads TGTGCCAGCAGCCAAGGAAACAGGGGAGGAGAGACCCAGTACTTC.

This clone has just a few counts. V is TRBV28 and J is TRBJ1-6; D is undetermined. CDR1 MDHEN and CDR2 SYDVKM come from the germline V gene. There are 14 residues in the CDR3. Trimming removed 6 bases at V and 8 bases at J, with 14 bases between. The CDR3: CASRSQQRYSPLHF. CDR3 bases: TGTGCCAGCAGGTCACAGCAGAGGTATTCACCCCTCCACTTT.

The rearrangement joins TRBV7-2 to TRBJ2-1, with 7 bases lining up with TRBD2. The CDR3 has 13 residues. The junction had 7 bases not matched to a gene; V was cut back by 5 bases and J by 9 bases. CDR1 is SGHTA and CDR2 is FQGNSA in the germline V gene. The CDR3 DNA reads TGTGCCAGCAGCCCCGGGGGGTTAGCTGAGCAGTTCTTC. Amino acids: CASSPGGLAEQFF.

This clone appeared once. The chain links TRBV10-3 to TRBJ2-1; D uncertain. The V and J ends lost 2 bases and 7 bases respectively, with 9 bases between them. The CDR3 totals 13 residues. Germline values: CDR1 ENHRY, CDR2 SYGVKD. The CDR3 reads CAISEEHWNEQFF. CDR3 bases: TGTGCCATCAGTGAGGAACACTGGAATGAGCAGTTCTTC.

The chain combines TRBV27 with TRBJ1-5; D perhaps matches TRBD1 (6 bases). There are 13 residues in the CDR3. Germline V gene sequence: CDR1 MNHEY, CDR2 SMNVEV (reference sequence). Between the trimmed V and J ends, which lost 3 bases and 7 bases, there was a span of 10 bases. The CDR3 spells CASSFFQGQPQHF. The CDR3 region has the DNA TGTGCCAGCAGTTTCTTTCAGGGGCAGCCCCAGCATTTT.

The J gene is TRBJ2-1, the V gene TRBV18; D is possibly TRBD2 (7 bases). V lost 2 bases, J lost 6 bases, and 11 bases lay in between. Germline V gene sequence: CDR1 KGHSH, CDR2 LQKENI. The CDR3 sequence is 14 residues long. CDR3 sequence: CASSPGGGGNEQFF. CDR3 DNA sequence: TGTGCCAGCTCACCAGGAGGGGGGGGCAATGAGCAGTTCTTC.

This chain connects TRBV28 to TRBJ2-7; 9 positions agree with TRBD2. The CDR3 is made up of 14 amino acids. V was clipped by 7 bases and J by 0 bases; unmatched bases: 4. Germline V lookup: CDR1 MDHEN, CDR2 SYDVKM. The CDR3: CASIKRGVSYEQYV. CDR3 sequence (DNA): TGTGCCAGCATAAAGCGGGGGGTCTCCTACGAGCAGTACGTC.